The source of this TCR beta chain is a study of blood T cell repertoires in COVID-19. Whole-study context: Sites in the United States, Italy and Spain provided acute and convalescent COVID-19 samples. T cells, B-cell-depleted T cells, or PBMCs supplied cDNA or gDNA.

The V gene end was trimmed by 2 bases and the J gene end by 6 bases; junction bases not matched to a gene: 4. Germline V CDR1 and CDR2: SGDLS, YYNGEE. The CDR3 consists of 14 residues. As handled by the study authors: For nucleated cells, counts were estimated from reference gene primer amplification. Here immunoSEQ multiplex PCR was the method, and the copy in TCRdb shows in-frame clones only, minus some. Clonal size and the V and J genes are those of that table, whereas D and trimming came from the DNA. The table lists almost 90,000 clones, about nine tenths of them singletons. The chain recombines TRBV9 with TRBJ2-1; 8 nucleotides agree with TRBD2. Sequenced input: peripheral blood. The sequence derives from a man aged 18 to 29 with COVID-19, enrolled during active disease. CDR3 protein: CASSVSGTPNEQFF. The CDR3, as DNA: TGTGCCAGCAGCGTTAGCGGGACCCCCAATGAGCAGTTCTTC.